This paragraph covers one T cell receptor beta chain sequence. The sample belongs to a study of cytomegalovirus exposure and HLA in healthy donors. Per the germline V gene, CDR1 is SGHTA and CDR2 is FQGNSA. The V and J ends lost 1 base and 0 bases respectively, with 10 bases between them. The CDR3 contains 15 residues. The method was immunoSEQ multiplex PCR; TCRdb's version includes in-frame clones alone and lacks a portion of them. The sample shows 65,000 to 75,000 clones, nearly 95% of them seen only once. The receptor was isolated from a young man in good health and CMV-seropositive. The specimen was PBMCs. This rearrangement joins TRBV7-2 to TRBJ2-7; tentative D call: TRBD2 (7 bases). The CDR3 DNA is TGTGCCAGCAGCTTAGTAGGGGGGGGCTCCTACGAGCAGTACTTC. Its translation is CASSLVGGGSYEQYF.